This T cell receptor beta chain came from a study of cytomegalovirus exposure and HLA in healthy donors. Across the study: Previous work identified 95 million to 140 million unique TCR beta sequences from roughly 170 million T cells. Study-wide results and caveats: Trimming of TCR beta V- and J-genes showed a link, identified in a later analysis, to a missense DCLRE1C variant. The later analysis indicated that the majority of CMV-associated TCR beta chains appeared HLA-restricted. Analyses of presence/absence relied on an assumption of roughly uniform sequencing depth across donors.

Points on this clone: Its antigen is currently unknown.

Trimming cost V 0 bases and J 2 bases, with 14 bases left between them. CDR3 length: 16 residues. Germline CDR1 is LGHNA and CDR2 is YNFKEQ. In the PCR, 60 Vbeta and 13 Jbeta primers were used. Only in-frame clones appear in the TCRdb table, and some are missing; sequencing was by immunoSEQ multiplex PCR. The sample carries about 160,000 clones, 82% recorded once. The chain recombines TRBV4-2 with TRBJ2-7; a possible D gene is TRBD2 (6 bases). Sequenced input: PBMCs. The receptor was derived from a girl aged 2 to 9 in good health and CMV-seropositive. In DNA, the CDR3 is TGTGCCAGCAGCCAAGATTCTGGGACTCCTGCCTACGAGCAGTACTTC. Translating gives CASSQDSGTPAYEQYF.